This entry describes one T cell receptor (beta chain). What it binds is not known. These data are taken from a study of beta chain features in type 1 diabetes. Notes on the study in general: For TCRB rearrangement, an influence of HLA type remained unresolved here.

The sequenced template was cDNA made from the entire isolated RNA. It was found that naive, central memory and regulatory T cell samples averaged roughly 3.5 million reads. Repertoires were generated with immunoSEQ multiplex PCR, while TCRdb's copy carries only in-frame clones and drops some. Of 300,000 to 400,000 clones detected, over 10% appear once; the ten largest clones hold around 0.015%. Material for sequencing was naive CD4+ T cells from blood. This receptor was identified in a man between 18 and 29 years old in good health.

The CDR3 DNA follows: TGTGCCAGCAGCTTAGGCGGGCCCCCCTCCTACAATGAGCAGTTCTTC. It codes for CASSLGGPPSYNEQFF. The genes are TRBV5-6 and TRBJ2-1; weak D call: TRBD2 (5 bases). CDR1 is SGHDT, CDR2 YYEEEE, per germline. This CDR3 spans 16 amino acids. V was shortened by 2 bases and J by 0 bases, with 12 bases between the two germline ends.